This T cell receptor (beta chain) was recovered during a study of CD8 T cells in ankylosing spondylitis. Study results and caveats: Blood of patients with ankylosing spondylitis appeared to be characterized by a TCR beta motif of eight or nine highly homologous variants.

There are a few counts of this clonotype. Its antigen is not identified. The V and J ends lost 4 bases and 6 bases respectively, with 14 bases between them. The CDR3 runs to 13 residues. CDR1 and CDR2 (germline): SGHRS, YFSETQ. One entry per CDR3 protein, called by TCRdb with MiXCR from the 5' RACE reads. The sample holds 750,000 to 850,000 distinct CDR3 sequences, about an eighth seen once. The sequence derives from a male donor with ankylosing spondylitis. Input material: blood, either unsorted or a sorted T cell fraction (not recorded which). J is TRBJ2-7 and V is TRBV5-1, with D unresolved. The CDR3 DNA reads as TGCGCCAGCAGCGCACCTCCTAGGTCCGAGCAGTACTTC. It encodes CASSAPPRSEQYF. The full variable domain, completed using reference TRBV5-1 and TRBJ2-7, is KAGVTQTPRYLIKTRGQQVTLSCSPISGHRSVSWYQQTPGQGLQFLFEYFSETQRNKGNFPGRFSGRQFSNSRSEMNVSTLELGDSALYLCASSAPPRSEQYFGPGTRLTVT.